This T cell receptor (beta chain) was captured by sequencing in a study of cytomegalovirus exposure and HLA in healthy donors. Study observations and caveats: Later analysis identified several of the most significant clusters that appeared linked to common viral pathogens.

PCR involved 60 Vbeta and 13 Jbeta primers. The assay was immunoSEQ multiplex PCR, and TCRdb's table has in-frame clones only and misses some. The sample has under 170,000 clones, approximately 60% seen once; the top ten hold roughly 6.4%. Losses at the gene ends were 6 bases for V and 5 bases for J; bases not matched to a gene: 5. This CDR3 comprises 12 residues. Germline loops: CDR1 SQVTM, CDR2 ANQGSEA. A few counts support this clone. No antigen is known for it. The origin of this receptor is a woman aged 60-75 years in good health and CMV-seropositive. What was sequenced was PBMCs. V is TRBV29-1 and J is TRBJ2-5; 8 nucleotides line up with TRBD1. CDR3 sequence reads: CSVRRGPETQYF. Here the CDR3 DNA reads TGCAGCGTCCGCAGGGGGCCGGAGACCCAGTACTTC.